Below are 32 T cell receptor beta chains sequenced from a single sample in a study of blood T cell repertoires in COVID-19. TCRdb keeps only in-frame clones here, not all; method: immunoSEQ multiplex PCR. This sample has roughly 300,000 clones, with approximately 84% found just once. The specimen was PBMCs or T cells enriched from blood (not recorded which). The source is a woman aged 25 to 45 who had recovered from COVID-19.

In nucleotides, the CDR3 is TGTGCCAGCAGACAACAGGGGGCGCAGGCTTTCTTT. It yields the protein CASRQQGAQAFF. The chain links TRBV6-5 to TRBJ1-1; 9 nucleotides align to TRBD1. The CDR3 sequence is 12 residues long. Germline CDR1 reads MNHEY; CDR2 reads SVGAGI. The V gene end was trimmed by 6 bases and the J gene end by 11 bases; junction bases not matched to a gene: 7.

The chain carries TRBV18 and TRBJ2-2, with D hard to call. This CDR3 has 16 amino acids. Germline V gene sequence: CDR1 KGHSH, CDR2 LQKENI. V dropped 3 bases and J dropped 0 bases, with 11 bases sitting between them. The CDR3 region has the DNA TGTGCCAGCTCACCCCGTCCAGCGACGAACACCGGGGAGCTGTTTTTT. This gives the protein CASSPRPATNTGELFF.

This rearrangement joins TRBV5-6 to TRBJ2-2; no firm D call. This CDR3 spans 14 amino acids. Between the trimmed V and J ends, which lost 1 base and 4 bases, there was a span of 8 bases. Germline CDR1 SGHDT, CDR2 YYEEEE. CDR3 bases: TGTGCCAGCAGCTTGAACCGCGGCACCGGGGAGCTGTTTTTT. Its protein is CASSLNRGTGELFF.

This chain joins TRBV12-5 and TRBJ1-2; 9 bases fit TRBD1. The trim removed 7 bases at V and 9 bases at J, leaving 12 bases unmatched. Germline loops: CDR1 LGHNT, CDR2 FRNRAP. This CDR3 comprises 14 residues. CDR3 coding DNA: TGTGCTAGTGATGCACAGGGGGCAGAATATAGCTACACCTTC. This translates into CASDAQGAEYSYTF.

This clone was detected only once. The CDR3 bases are TGTGCCAGTAGTCAAACTAGCGTTGAGACCCAGTACTTC. This sequence encodes CASSQTSVETQYF. This chain uses TRBV19 with TRBJ2-5; 7 bases line up with TRBD2. The CDR3 length is 13 residues. J gave up 5 bases and V 5 bases, and 5 bases lay outside the gene matches. Germline CDR1 is LNHDA and CDR2 is SQIVND (reference sequence).

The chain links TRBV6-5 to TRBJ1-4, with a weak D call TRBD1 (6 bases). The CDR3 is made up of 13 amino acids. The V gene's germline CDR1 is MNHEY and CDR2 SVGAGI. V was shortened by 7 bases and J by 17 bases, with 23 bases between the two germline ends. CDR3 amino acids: CASTPRRGGQEFF. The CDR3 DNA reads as TGTGCCAGCACACCACGAAGGGGGGGCCAGGAATTTTTT.

The CDR3 region is CSVGITGYSGNTIYF. The CDR3 DNA reads TGCAGCGTTGGCATCACAGGGTACTCTGGAAACACCATATATTTT. The chain couples TRBV29-1 to TRBJ1-3; perhaps TRBD1 as D (6 bases). The V gene lost 4 bases and the J gene lost 0 bases, with 13 bases spanning the gap. Germline CDR1 is SQVTM and CDR2 is ANQGSEA. This CDR3 is built from 15 residues.

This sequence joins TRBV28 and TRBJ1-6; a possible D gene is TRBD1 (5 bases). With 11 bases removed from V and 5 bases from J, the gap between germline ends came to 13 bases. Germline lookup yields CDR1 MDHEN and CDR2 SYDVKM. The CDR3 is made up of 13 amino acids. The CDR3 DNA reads TGTGCCGCCAACGGGGGGAATAATTCACCCCTCCACTTT. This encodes CAANGGNNSPLHF. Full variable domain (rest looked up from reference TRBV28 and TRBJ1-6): DVKVTQSSRYLVKRTGEKVFLECVQDMDHENMFWYRQDPGLGLRLIYFSYDVKMKEKGDIPEGYSVSREKKERFSLILESASTNQTSMYLCAANGGNNSPLHFGNGTRLTVT.

CDR3 loop: CASSSGGFRDEQFF. For the CDR3, the DNA is TGTGCCAGCTCCAGCGGGGGCTTCAGGGATGAGCAGTTCTTC. The chain employs TRBV25-1 and TRBJ2-1; 8 bases map to TRBD2. The CDR3 has 14 residues. CDR1 MGHDK and CDR2 SYGVNS come from the germline V gene. V lost 8 bases, J lost 8 bases, and 11 bases stayed unmatched.

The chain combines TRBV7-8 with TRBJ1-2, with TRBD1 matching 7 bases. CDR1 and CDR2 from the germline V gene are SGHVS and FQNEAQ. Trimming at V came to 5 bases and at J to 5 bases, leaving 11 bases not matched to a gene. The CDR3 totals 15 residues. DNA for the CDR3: TGTGCCAGCAGCCGAGGACAGGAGACGCGTTATGGCTACACCTTC. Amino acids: CASSRGQETRYGYTF.

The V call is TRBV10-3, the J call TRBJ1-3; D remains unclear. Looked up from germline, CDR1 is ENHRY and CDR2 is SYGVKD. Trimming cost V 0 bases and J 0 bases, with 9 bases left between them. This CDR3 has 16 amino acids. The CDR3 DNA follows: TGTGCCATCAGTGAGTCTGTCTTGAGCTCTGGAAACACCATATATTTT. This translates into CAISESVLSSGNTIYF.

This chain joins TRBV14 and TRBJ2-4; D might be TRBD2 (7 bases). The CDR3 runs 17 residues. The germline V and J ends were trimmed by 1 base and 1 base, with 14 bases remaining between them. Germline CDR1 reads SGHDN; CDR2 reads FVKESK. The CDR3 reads CASSQVGGGTAKNIQYF. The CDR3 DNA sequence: TGTGCCAGCAGCCAAGTGGGAGGGGGAACGGCCAAAAACATTCAGTACTTC.

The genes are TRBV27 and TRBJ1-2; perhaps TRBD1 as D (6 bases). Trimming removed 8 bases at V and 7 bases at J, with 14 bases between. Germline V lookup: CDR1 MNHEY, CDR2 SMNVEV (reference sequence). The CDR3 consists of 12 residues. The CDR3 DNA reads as TGTGCCAGCTCCGAGGGGGACGGTGGCTACACCTTC. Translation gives CASSEGDGGYTF.

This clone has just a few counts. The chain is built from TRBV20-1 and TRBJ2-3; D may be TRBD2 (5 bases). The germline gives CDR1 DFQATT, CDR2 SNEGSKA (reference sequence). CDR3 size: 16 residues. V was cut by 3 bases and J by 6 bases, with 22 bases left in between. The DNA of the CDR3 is TGCAGTGCTAGTCCCTATGGAGCGGTGGTAGCGGATACGCAGTATTTT. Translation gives CSASPYGAVVADTQYF.

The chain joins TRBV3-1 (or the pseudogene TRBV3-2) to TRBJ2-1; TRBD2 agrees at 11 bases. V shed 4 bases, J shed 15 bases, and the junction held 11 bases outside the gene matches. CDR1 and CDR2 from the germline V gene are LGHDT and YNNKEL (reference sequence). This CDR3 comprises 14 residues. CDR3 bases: TGTGCCAGCAGCCCTAAAGCGCTAGCGGGGGGTTCGTTCTTC. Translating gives CASSPKALAGGSFF.

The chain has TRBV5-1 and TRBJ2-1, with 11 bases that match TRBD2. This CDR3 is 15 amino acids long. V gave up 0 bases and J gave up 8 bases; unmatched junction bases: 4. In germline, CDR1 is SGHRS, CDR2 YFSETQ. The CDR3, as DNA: TGCGCCAGCAGCTTGGTAGCGGGGGGGTCCTATGAGCAGTTCTTC. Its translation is CASSLVAGGSYEQFF.

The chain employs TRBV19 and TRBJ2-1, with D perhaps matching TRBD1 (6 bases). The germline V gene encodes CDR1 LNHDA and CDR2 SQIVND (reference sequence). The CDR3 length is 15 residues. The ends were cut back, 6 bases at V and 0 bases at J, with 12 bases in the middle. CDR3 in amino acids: CASRVDRFSYNEQFF. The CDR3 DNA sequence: TGTGCCAGTAGGGTAGACAGGTTCTCCTACAATGAGCAGTTCTTC.

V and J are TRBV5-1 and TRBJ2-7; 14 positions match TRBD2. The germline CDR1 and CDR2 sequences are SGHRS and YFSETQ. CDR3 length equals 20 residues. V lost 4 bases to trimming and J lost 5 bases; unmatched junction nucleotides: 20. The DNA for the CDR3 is TGCGCCAGCAGCCTCCCCGGGACTAGCGGGGGTGGATATGGGGCTGACGAGCAGTACTTC. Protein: CASSLPGTSGGGYGADEQYF.

CDR3 amino acids: CASSRRTGETQYF. In DNA form, the CDR3 reads TGTGCCAGCAGCCGAAGGACAGGGGAGACCCAGTACTTC. The chain has TRBV9 and TRBJ2-5, with 8 bases identical to TRBD1. Germline assignment: CDR1 SGDLS and CDR2 YYNGEE. This CDR3 region has 13 residues. Trimming cost V 4 bases and J 5 bases; bases outside gene matches: 4.

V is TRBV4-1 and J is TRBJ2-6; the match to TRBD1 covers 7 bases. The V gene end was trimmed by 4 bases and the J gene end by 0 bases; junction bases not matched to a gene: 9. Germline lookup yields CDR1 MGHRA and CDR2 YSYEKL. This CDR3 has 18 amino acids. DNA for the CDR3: TGCGCCAGCAGCCCCAGTACGGACAGGCGCTCTGGGGCCAACGTCCTGACTTTC. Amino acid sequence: CASSPSTDRRSGANVLTF.

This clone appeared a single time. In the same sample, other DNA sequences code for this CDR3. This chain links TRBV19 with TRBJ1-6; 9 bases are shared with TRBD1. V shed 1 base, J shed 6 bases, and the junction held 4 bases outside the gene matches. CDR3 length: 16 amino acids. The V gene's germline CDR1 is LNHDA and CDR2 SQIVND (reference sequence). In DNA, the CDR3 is TGTGCCAGTAGTATAGCGACGGGACAGGGTAATTCACCCCTCCACTTT. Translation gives CASSIATGQGNSPLHF.

CDR3 coding DNA: TGTGCCTGGGGTAGGGACAGGGAAGAGACCCAGTACTTC. This codes for CAWGRDREETQYF. The gene calls are TRBV30 and TRBJ2-5; 9 bases are a match to TRBD1. In germline, CDR1 is GTSNPN, CDR2 SVGIG (reference sequence). V lost 5 bases, J lost 3 bases, and 4 bases stayed unmatched. This CDR3 region has 13 residues.

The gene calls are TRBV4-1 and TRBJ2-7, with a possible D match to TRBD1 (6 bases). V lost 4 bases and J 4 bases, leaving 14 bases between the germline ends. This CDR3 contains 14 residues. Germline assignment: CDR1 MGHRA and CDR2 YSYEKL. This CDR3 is CASSRDTLGYEQYF. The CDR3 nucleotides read TGCGCCAGCAGCCGGGACACTTTGGGGTACGAGCAGTACTTC.

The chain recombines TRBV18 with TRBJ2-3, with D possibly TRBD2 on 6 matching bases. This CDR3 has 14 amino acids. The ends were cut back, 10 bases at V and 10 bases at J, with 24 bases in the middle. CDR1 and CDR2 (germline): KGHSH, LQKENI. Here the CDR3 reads CATSSDPGGVAQYF. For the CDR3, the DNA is TGTGCCACCAGCTCAGACCCTGGCGGGGTGGCGCAGTATTTT. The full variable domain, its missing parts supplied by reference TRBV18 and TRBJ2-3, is NAGVMQNPRHLVRRRGQEARLRCSPMKGHSHVYWYRQLPEEGLKFMVYLQKENIIDESGMPKERFSAEFPKEGPSILRIQQVVRGDSAAYFCATSSDPGGVAQYFGPGTRLTVL.

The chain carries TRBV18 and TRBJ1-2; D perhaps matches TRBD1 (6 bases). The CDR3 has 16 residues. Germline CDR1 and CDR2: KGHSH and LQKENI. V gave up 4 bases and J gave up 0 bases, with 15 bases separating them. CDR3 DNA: TGTGCCAGCTCACAAAAATGGGACAATTCTAACTATGGCTACACCTTC. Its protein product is CASSQKWDNSNYGYTF. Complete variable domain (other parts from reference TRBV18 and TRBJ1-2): NAGVMQNPRHLVRRRGQEARLRCSPMKGHSHVYWYRQLPEEGLKFMVYLQKENIIDESGMPKERFSAEFPKEGPSILRIQQVVRGDSAAYFCASSQKWDNSNYGYTFGSGTRLTVV.

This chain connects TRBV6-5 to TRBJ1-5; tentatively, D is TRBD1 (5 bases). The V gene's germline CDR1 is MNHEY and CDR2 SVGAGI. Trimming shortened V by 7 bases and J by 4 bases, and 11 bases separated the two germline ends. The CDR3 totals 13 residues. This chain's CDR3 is CASTPTENQPQHF. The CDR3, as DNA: TGTGCCAGCACCCCGACAGAAAATCAGCCCCAGCATTTT.

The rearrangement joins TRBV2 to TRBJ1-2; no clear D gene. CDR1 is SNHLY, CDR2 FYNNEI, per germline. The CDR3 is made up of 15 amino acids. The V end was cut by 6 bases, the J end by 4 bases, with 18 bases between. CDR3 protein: CASRPGPTRLYGYTF. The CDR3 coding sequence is TGTGCCAGCAGGCCGGGTCCCACGAGGCTCTATGGCTACACCTTC.

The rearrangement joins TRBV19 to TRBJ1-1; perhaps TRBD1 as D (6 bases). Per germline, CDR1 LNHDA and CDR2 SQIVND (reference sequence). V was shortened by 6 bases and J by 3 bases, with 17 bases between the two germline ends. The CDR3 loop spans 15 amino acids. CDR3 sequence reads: CASRNLQGGDTEAFF. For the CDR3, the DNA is TGTGCCAGTAGGAACCTACAGGGAGGGGACACTGAAGCTTTCTTT. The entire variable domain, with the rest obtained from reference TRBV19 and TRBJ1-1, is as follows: DGGITQSPKYLFRKEGQNVTLSCEQNLNHDAMYWYRQDPGQGLRLIYYSQIVNDFQKGDIAEGYSVSREKKESFPLTVTSAQKNPTAFYLCASRNLQGGDTEAFFGQGTRLTVV.

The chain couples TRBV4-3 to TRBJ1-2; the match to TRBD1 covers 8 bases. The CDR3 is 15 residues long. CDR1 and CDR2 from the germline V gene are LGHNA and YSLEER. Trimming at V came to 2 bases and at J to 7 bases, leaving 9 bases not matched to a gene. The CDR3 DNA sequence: TGCGCCAGCAGCCAACGGTGGCAGGGGGCGTTTGGCTACACCTTC. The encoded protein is CASSQRWQGAFGYTF.

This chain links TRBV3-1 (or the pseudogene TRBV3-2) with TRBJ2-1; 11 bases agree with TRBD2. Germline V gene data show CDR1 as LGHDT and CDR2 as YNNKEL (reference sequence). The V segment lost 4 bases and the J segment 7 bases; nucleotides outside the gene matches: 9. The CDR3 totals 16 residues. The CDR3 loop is CASSRGSASGGNEQFF. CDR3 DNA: TGTGCCAGCAGCCGGGGGTCTGCTAGCGGGGGGAATGAGCAGTTCTTC.

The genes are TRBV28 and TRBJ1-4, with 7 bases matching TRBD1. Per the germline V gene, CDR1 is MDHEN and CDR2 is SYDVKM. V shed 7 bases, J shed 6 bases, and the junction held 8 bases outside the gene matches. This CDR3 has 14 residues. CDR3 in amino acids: CASTTDRADEKLFF. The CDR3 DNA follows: TGTGCCAGCACCACTGACAGGGCGGATGAAAAACTGTTTTTT. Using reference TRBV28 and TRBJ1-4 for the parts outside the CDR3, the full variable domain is DVKVTQSSRYLVKRTGEKVFLECVQDMDHENMFWYRQDPGLGLRLIYFSYDVKMKEKGDIPEGYSVSREKKERFSLILESASTNQTSMYLCASTTDRADEKLFFGSGTQLSVL.

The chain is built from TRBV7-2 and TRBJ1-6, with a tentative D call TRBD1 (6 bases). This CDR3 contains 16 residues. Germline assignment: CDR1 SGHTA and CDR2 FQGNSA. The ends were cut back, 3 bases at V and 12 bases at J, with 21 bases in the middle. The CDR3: CASSFLQGRAGGPLHF. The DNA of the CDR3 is TGTGCCAGCAGCTTCCTACAGGGTAGGGCGGGAGGACCCCTCCACTTT.